The 8 T cell receptor beta chains below were found in one sample sequenced in a study of CD8 T cells in Susac syndrome (dated by TCRdb to about 2019). The library was produced with the immunoSEQ multiplex PCR assay. RNA was extracted with the RNeasy kit and roughly 0.5 to 1 ug was reverse transcribed using random hexamers. TCRdb applied fastp at Q25 and MiXCR to the public reads, then kept only in-frame beta chains. Rows are unified per CDR3 protein, each entry keeping the most common DNA and genes. For this sample the table gives a few hundred thousand distinct CDR3 sequences, of which around 85% were detected only once. Jointly, the top ten make up more than 0.09% of the sample. Sequencing was carried out using CD8+ T cells from PBMCs. Source of these receptors: a human donor with multiple sclerosis.

This clonotype was picked up one time. The chain combines TRBV29-1 with TRBJ2-1, with D possibly being TRBD2 (5 bases). CDR1 is SQVTM, CDR2 ANQGSEA, per germline. V was shortened by 3 bases and J by 4 bases, with 10 bases between the two germline ends. The CDR3 sequence is 13 residues long. The CDR3 is CSVEGVRYNEQFF. CDR3 nucleotides: TGCAGCGTTGAGGGAGTCAGATACAATGAGCAGTTCTTC.

The chain is built from TRBV6-1 and TRBJ2-7; no firm D call. The CDR3 has 14 amino acids. V dropped 5 bases and J dropped 3 bases, with 14 bases sitting between them. Germline values: CDR1 MNHNS, CDR2 SASEGT. In nucleotides, the CDR3 is TGTGCCAGCAGTTTCCTGACTGGGAACTACGAGCAGTACTTC. It translates to CASSFLTGNYEQYF.

The V call is TRBV7-9, the J call TRBJ2-3; 7 bases are a match to TRBD2. The CDR3 is 17 residues long. V was clipped by 3 bases and J by 2 bases; unmatched bases: 11. The germline V gene has CDR1 SEHNR and CDR2 FQNEAQ (reference sequence). In nucleotides, the CDR3 is TGTGCCAGCAGCTTTGGCCGGGACTACCAACCCACAGATACGCAGTATTTT. Protein: CASSFGRDYQPTDTQYF.

V gene TRBV27 combines with J gene TRBJ1-1, with D possibly being TRBD1 (6 bases). The germline V gene encodes CDR1 MNHEY and CDR2 SMNVEV (reference sequence). This CDR3 has 14 residues. V dropped 6 bases and J dropped 4 bases, with 15 bases sitting between them. The CDR3 DNA sequence: TGTGCCAGCAGCCGAGGGGGGGTTGGCACTGAAGCTTTCTTT. Amino acids: CASSRGGVGTEAFF.

V gene TRBV25-1 combines with J gene TRBJ1-2; D uncertain. Trimming stripped 0 bases from V and 4 bases from J, with 18 bases between. Germline V gene lookup returns CDR1 MGHDK and CDR2 SYGVNS. This CDR3 is 17 amino acids long. The CDR3: CASSEYFDGNLTYGYTF. In nucleotides, the CDR3 is TGTGCCAGCAGTGAATATTTCGACGGGAACCTCACCTATGGCTACACCTTC.

This sequence joins TRBV29-1 and TRBJ2-7, with TRBD2 matching 7 bases. This CDR3 has 12 amino acids. Looked up from germline, CDR1 is SQVTM and CDR2 is ANQGSEA. V lost 6 bases, J lost 4 bases, and 6 bases stayed unmatched. In DNA form, the CDR3 reads TGCAGCGTGGGGGGGGTTCGTTACGAGCAGTACTTC. This sequence encodes CSVGGVRYEQYF.

The chain links TRBV20-1 to TRBJ2-5; TRBD2 matches at 8 bases. Germline lookup yields CDR1 DFQATT and CDR2 SNEGSKA (reference sequence). This CDR3 spans 13 amino acids. V dropped 3 bases and J dropped 5; count of bases not matched to a gene: 5. Here the CDR3 reads CSARSGGGETQYF. CDR3 nucleotide sequence: TGCAGTGCTAGGTCAGGCGGGGGGGAGACCCAGTACTTC.

The rearrangement joins TRBV30 to TRBJ2-3; possible D gene TRBD2, 5 bases. The CDR3 contains 14 residues. In germline, CDR1 is GTSNPN, CDR2 SVGIG (reference sequence). V lost 2 bases and J 1 base, leaving 10 bases between the germline ends. The CDR3 DNA reads TGTGCCTGGAGTTGGAGCGGAGGCACAGATACGCAGTATTTT. Translation gives CAWSWSGGTDTQYF. The entire variable domain, with the rest obtained from reference TRBV30 and TRBJ2-3, is as follows: SQTIHQWPATLVQPVGSPLSLECTVEGTSNPNLYWYRQAAGRGLQLLFYSVGIGQISSEVPQNLSASRPQDRQFILSSKKLLLSDSGFYLCAWSWSGGTDTQYFGPGTRLTVL.